This record concerns one T cell receptor (beta chain) sequence. This CDR3 contains 15 residues. V was pared by 5 bases and J by 3 bases, with 16 bases between. Germline CDR1 and CDR2: MNHEY and SMNVEV (reference sequence). These data belong to a study of blood T cell repertoires in COVID-19. For the study at large: Acute-phase and convalescent COVID-19 samples originated in the United States, Italy and Spain. T cells, B-cell-depleted T cells, or PBMCs provided the cDNA or gDNA that served as material.

Original data processing: How many nucleated cells were present was estimated from reference gene primer amplification. Generated by immunoSEQ multiplex PCR, the TCRdb table keeps only in-frame clones and is missing some. V and J calls plus clone size are reproduced from that table; the DNA served to infer D and trimming. The sample has 300,000 to 450,000 clones, roughly nine tenths seen once. The Seattle patients joined while their infection was active and were tracked longitudinally afterward. The sequence came from a woman aged 25 to 39 with COVID-19, enrolled during active disease. V is TRBV27 and J is TRBJ1-2; the D gene is possibly TRBD1 (5 bases). Specimen: peripheral blood. The CDR3 protein is CASSPGQRGHYGYTF. As DNA, the CDR3 is TGTGCCAGCAGTCCCGGACAAAGGGGTCACTATGGCTACACCTTC.